This T cell receptor beta chain was identified in a study of cytomegalovirus exposure and HLA in healthy donors. Whole-study findings and limits: Later analysis demonstrated an association between a missense DCLRE1C variant and TCR beta V- and J-gene trimming. It is likely that the observed cluster of highly shared sequence variants was a sequencing artifact. The authors later found HLA-associated TCR beta chains more clonally expanded than equally common others.

Points on this clone: Its antigen is unknown.

Trimming took 0 bases from V and 7 from J, leaving 13 bases between them. In germline, CDR1 is LGHNA, CDR2 YNFKEQ. The CDR3 totals 15 residues. The PCR ran on 60 Vbeta and 13 Jbeta primers. Here immunoSEQ multiplex PCR was the method, and the copy in TCRdb shows in-frame clones only, minus some. The sample has around 230,000 clones, more than 75% seen once; the top ten hold approximately 0.24%. This chain joins TRBV4-2 and TRBJ1-5, with D hard to call. Sequencing used PBMCs. This clonotype originated in a girl aged 2-10 years in good health and CMV-seronegative. The CDR3 DNA reads TGTGCCAGCAGCCAAGATGCCGGAGGAGGACAGCCCCAGCATTTT. Protein product: CASSQDAGGGQPQHF.